This T cell receptor (beta chain) stems from a study of shared clonotypes between healthy human individuals. Study results and caveats: A reduction in generation probabilities was seen for non-shared clonotypes relative to those shared by all four donors.

Turning to this clone: Its target is unknown.

The assay was carried out at the deep level. Using immunoSEQ multiplex PCR, the repertoire was profiled, and TCRdb retains in-frame clones only, with some absent. The sample has 2 million to 2.5 million clones, 90% to 96% seen once. Germline values: CDR1 SGHDT, CDR2 YYEEEE. The CDR3 sequence is 13 residues long. V gave up 4 bases and J gave up 4 bases, with 9 bases separating them. Researchers partitioned CD4+ cells into CD45RA+ naive and CD45RA-negative memory subsets. Specimen: naive CD4+ T cells sorted from blood. Described subset: CD45RA+ positively selected. The chain is built from TRBV5-6 and TRBJ2-1; D may be TRBD2 (5 bases). This TCR was sampled from a man aged 18 to 35 in good health. The CDR3 DNA sequence: TGTGCCAGCAGCATGGGAGCTTACAATGAGCAGTTCTTC. This codes for CASSMGAYNEQFF.